These 10 T cell receptor beta chains were sequenced from one sample in a study of cytomegalovirus exposure and HLA in healthy donors. 60 Vbeta and 13 Jbeta primers were used in PCR. Clones were read by immunoSEQ multiplex PCR, and TCRdb kept only the in-frame ones, dropping some. Of some 110,000 clones detected, roughly 9.1% appear once; the ten largest clones hold about 5%. Sequenced sample: PBMCs. These receptor sequences come from a man in his forties in good health and CMV-seropositive.

This clone was seen a few times. The J gene is TRBJ2-1, the V gene TRBV5-8; 8 bases fit TRBD2. Germline CDR1 SGHTS, CDR2 YDEGEE. Germline trimming cut 4 bases from V and 9 bases from J; bases unmatched to any gene: 12. The CDR3 runs to 15 residues. The DNA of the CDR3 is TGTGCCAGCAGCCCAGGGACTAGAAATTTCGGTGAGCAGTTCTTC. This gives the protein CASSPGTRNFGEQFF.

This clone was counted a few times. The chain recombines TRBV7-9 with TRBJ1-5; TRBD1 might be the D (6 bases). Trimming took off 4 bases at V and 7 bases at J, with 17 bases between the two ends. From germline, CDR1 is SEHNR and CDR2 FQNEAQ (reference sequence). The CDR3 has 15 residues. CDR3 in DNA: TGTGCCAGCAGCTCGAGCGCGGGAGGGGGACAGCCCCAGCATTTT. Translating it yields CASSSSAGGGQPQHF.

V and J are TRBV5-1 and TRBJ2-1; possible D gene TRBD1, 5 bases. The CDR3 spans 16 residues. V dropped 1 base and J dropped 0 bases, with 11 bases sitting between them. Germline CDR1 reads SGHRS; CDR2 reads YFSETQ. The chain's CDR3 is CASSLQGRSSYNEQFF. In DNA form, the CDR3 reads TGCGCCAGCAGCTTGCAGGGCCGGAGCTCCTACAATGAGCAGTTCTTC.

The chain carries TRBV9 and TRBJ2-5; 10 bases fit TRBD1. The better agreement between TRBJ2-7 and the DNA end casts doubt on the J call. Germline V CDR1 and CDR2: SGDLS, YYNGEE. The CDR3 extends over 15 amino acids. CDR3 nucleotides: TGTGCCAGCAGCGTGGGGGACAGGGGTGGCTACGAGCAGTACTTC. It translates to CASSVGDRGGYEQYF.

Points on this clone: Different DNA sequences within this sample yield the same CDR3. The J gene is TRBJ1-1, the V gene TRBV6-1, with no clear D. CDR1 is MNHNS and CDR2 is SASEGT in the germline V gene. The V end was cut by 3 bases, the J end by 1 base, with 18 bases between. The CDR3 length is 17 residues. The CDR3 coding sequence is TGTGCCAGCAGTGAGCGTGTCTTCCACTCTAAGAACACTGAAGCTTTCTTT. It encodes CASSERVFHSKNTEAFF.

This clone occurred a few times. This sequence joins TRBV4-2 and TRBJ2-5; 9 bases match TRBD1. Germline lookup yields CDR1 LGHNA and CDR2 YNFKEQ. CDR3 length: 15 residues. V gave up 1 base and J gave up 5 bases; unmatched junction bases: 5. The DNA for the CDR3 is TGTGCCAGCAGCCAAGGGACAGGGGAGCAGGAGACCCAGTACTTC. Its translation is CASSQGTGEQETQYF.

This clone appeared a few times. The chain carries TRBV7-9 and TRBJ2-1; possible D gene TRBD2, 6 bases. Trimming removed 0 bases from V and 8 bases from J, with 8 bases in between. Germline V gene data show CDR1 as SEHNR and CDR2 as FQNEAQ (reference sequence). This CDR3 spans 13 amino acids. The CDR3 spells CASSLALAHEQFF. Written as DNA, the CDR3 is TGTGCCAGCAGCTTAGCACTAGCCCATGAGCAGTTCTTC. The whole variable domain, remainder taken from reference TRBV7-9 and TRBJ2-1, is DTGVSQNPRHKITKRGQNVTFRCDPISEHNRLYWYRQTLGQGPEFLTYFQNEAQLEKSRLLSDRFSAERPKGSFSTLEIQRTEQGDSAMYLCASSLALAHEQFFGPGTRLTVL.

This chain joins TRBV9 and TRBJ2-5, with a possible D match to TRBD1 (6 bases). V lost 0 bases and J 5 bases, leaving 11 bases between the germline ends. CDR1 and CDR2 from the germline V gene are SGDLS and YYNGEE. The CDR3 is 14 amino acids. The CDR3 loop reads CASSVEGTWETQYF. For the CDR3, the DNA is TGTGCCAGCAGCGTAGAAGGGACATGGGAGACCCAGTACTTC.

This clone was detected only a few times. The J gene is TRBJ2-3, the V gene TRBV7-9; 8 bases map to TRBD2. V lost 6 bases to trimming and J lost 3 bases; unmatched junction nucleotides: 8. The germline CDR1 and CDR2 sequences are SEHNR and FQNEAQ (reference sequence). The CDR3 length is 15 residues. This chain's CDR3 is CASSWPGLETDTQYF. CDR3 bases: TGTGCCAGCAGTTGGCCGGGACTAGAAACAGATACGCAGTATTTT.

V gene TRBV7-9 combines with J gene TRBJ2-1; D gene uncertain. The CDR3 spans 13 residues. V lost 0 bases and J 5 bases, leaving 5 bases between the germline ends. CDR1 and CDR2 from the germline V gene are SEHNR and FQNEAQ (reference sequence). The DNA of the CDR3 is TGTGCCAGCAGCTTAGCTGGAGACAATGAGCAGTTCTTC. Residues: CASSLAGDNEQFF.